Below are 9 T cell receptor beta chains sequenced from a single sample in a study of T cells in Graves' hyperthyroidism and ophthalmopathy. RNA transcripts served as the template for amplifying TCR beta CDR3 regions. First-round RT-PCR with HTBI primers amplified the TCR CDR3 region. TCRdb recomputed calls from the multiplex PCR reads with MiXCR, one row per CDR3 protein. The profile shows 480,000 or so distinct CDR3 sequences, about an eighth of them singletons. The material sequenced was blood. The receptors stem from a woman aged 18-30 years with Graves' hyperthyroidism.

This clonotype appeared many times. CDR3 bases: TGTGCCAGCAGTTCGACCCGGGGAGAAGTGGAGACCCAGTACTTC. Protein sequence: CASSSTRGEVETQYF. This rearrangement joins TRBV12-3 or TRBV12-4 to TRBJ2-5; possible D gene TRBD2, 5 bases. The V end was cut by 4 bases, the J end by 5 bases, with 17 bases between. The CDR3 spans 15 residues.

This clonotype was seen more than once but under ten times. The CDR3: CASSSDSNSNQPQHF. The CDR3 DNA reads TGTGCCAGCAGTTCGGACAGTAATAGCAATCAGCCCCAGCATTTT. The chain couples TRBV11-2 to TRBJ1-5; tentative D call: TRBD1 (6 bases). The germline CDR1 and CDR2 sequences are SGHAT and FQNNGV. CDR3 size: 15 residues. V was pared by 6 bases and J by 0 bases, with 12 bases between.

This clonotype was seen ten or more times. The V call is TRBV2, the J call TRBJ2-3; TRBD2 matches 7 bases. J lost 3 bases, V lost 11 bases, and 11 bases had no gene match. This CDR3 is built from 14 residues. Per the germline V gene, CDR1 is SNHLY and CDR2 is FYNNEI. The CDR3 nucleotides read TGTGCCGGTGGTGCTAGCGGAGTAACAGATACGCAGTATTTT. Its translation is CAGGASGVTDTQYF. The complete variable domain, with remaining parts taken from reference TRBV2 and TRBJ2-3, reads EPEVTQTPSHQVTQMGQEVILRCVPISNHLYFYWYRQILGQKVEFLVSFYNNEISEKSEIFDDQFSVERPDGSNFTLKIRSTKLEDSAMYFCAGGASGVTDTQYFGPGTRLTVL.

This clonotype was counted only a few times. V is TRBV10-1 and J is TRBJ1-1, with no clear D. Germline V gene data show CDR1 as WNHNN and CDR2 as SYGVQD (reference sequence). The CDR3 is 14 residues long. V was pared by 3 bases and J by 1 base, with 9 bases between. The CDR3 nucleotides are TGCGCCAGCAGTGAAGGCGGAAAGAACACTGAAGCTTTCTTT. This encodes CASSEGGKNTEAFF.

Many counts were recorded for this clonotype. The chain employs TRBV27 and TRBJ1-1; D might be TRBD1 (5 bases). The ends were cut back, 4 bases at V and 0 bases at J, with 9 bases in the middle. The CDR3 is made up of 14 amino acids. Germline-derived CDR1 and CDR2 are MNHEY and SMNVEV (reference sequence). The CDR3, as DNA: TGTGCCAGCAGTTATGCGGGGCTGAACACTGAAGCTTTCTTT. It codes for CASSYAGLNTEAFF.

This clonotype was picked up a small number of times. The chain has TRBV3-1 and TRBJ2-5; D call uncertain. Germline CDR1 and CDR2: LGHDT and YNNKEL (reference sequence). The CDR3 covers 13 residues. V was pared by 5 bases and J by 1 base, with 8 bases between. CDR3 in DNA: TGTGCCAGCAGCTTTAGCACCCAAGAGACCCAGTACTTC. This translates into CASSFSTQETQYF.

V usage is TRBV19 and J usage is TRBJ2-7; 7 positions agree with TRBD2. CDR1 is LNHDA, CDR2 SQIVND, per germline (reference sequence). V shed 5 bases and J 3 bases; nucleotides not matched to a gene: 10. There are 15 residues in the CDR3. The DNA for the CDR3 is TGTGCCAGTAGTGTCCCAGGGCGGGAGCTCTACGAGCAGTACTTC. Its translation: CASSVPGRELYEQYF.

This clonotype was seen a few times. The chain joins TRBV5-5 to TRBJ2-7; 7 bases map to TRBD2. J was trimmed by 4 bases and V by 1 base; bases with no gene match: 8. The CDR3 sequence is 15 residues long. Looked up from germline, CDR1 is SGHKS and CDR2 is YYEKEE (reference sequence). CDR3 sequence: CASSLSRRERYEQYF. The CDR3 nucleotides are TGTGCCAGCAGCTTGTCTAGGCGGGAGAGGTACGAGCAGTACTTC.

This clonotype occurred many times. This chain joins TRBV6-2 or TRBV6-3 and TRBJ2-1, with TRBD2 as a possible D gene (5 bases). V was pared by 10 bases and J by 7 bases, with 20 bases between. The CDR3 covers 14 residues. Germline loops: CDR1 MNHEY, CDR2 SVGEGT. As DNA, the CDR3 is TGTGCCACTTGTTGCGGGCGCTCCGCTAATGAGCAGTTCTTC. Amino acids: CATCCGRSANEQFF.